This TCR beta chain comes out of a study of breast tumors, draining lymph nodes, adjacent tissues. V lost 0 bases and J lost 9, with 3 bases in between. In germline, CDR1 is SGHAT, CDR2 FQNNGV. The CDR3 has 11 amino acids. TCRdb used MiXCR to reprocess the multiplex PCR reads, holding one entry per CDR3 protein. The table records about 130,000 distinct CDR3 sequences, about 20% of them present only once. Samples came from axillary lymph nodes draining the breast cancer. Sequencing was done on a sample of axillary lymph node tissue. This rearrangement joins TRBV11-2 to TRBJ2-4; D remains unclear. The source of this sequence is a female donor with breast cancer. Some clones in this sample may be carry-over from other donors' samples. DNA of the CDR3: TGTGCCAGCAGCTTAGATGGCATTCAGTACTTC. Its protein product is CASSLDGIQYF.